This entry describes one TCR beta chain. CDR1 SEHNR and CDR2 FQNEAQ come from the germline V gene (reference sequence). This CDR3 contains 15 residues. Losses at the gene ends were 5 bases for V and 3 bases for J; bases not matched to a gene: 4. This sample is part of a study of blood T cell repertoires in COVID-19. Study at large: T cells, B-cell-depleted T cells, or PBMCs supplied cDNA or gDNA.

Per the authors' pipeline: Reference gene primer amplification yielded estimated nucleated cell counts. TCRdb's copy holds only in-frame clones and misses some; the assay was immunoSEQ multiplex PCR. The V and J calls and clone size are taken from that table; D and trimming were inferred from the DNA. Found here are some 230,000 clones, about four fifths of them singletons; the top ten hold 1.3%. Recruitment covered about two dozen US areas and drew participants whose ages spanned about 18 to 95 years. The V and J genes are TRBV7-9 and TRBJ2-1; 10 nucleotides align to TRBD2. The sequence was collected from a woman aged 35 to 49 with acute COVID-19. Sequenced: PBMCs or T cells enriched from blood (not recorded which). CDR3 coding DNA: TGTGCCAGCAGCCCTAGCGGGGGTGACTACAATGAGCAGTTCTTC. Its protein is CASSPSGGDYNEQFF.